By sample fraction, the clone carrying this T cell receptor (beta chain) is medium-sized. The antigen remains undetermined. Sequenced by immunoSEQ multiplex PCR; TCRdb stores in-frame clones only, minus some. The sample comprises around 39,000 clones, about 85% of which are singletons, and under 2% rests with the top ten. This record belongs to a study of T cells in narcolepsy. Study background: Healthy controls were enrolled alongside patients with narcolepsy type 1 or type 2.

General study results and limits: Comparing one patient's CSF and blood CD4+ clonotypes highlighted HCRT- and TRIB2-specific autoreactive clonotypes. Some memory CD4+ repertoires had no autoreactive clone sequences. Reportedly, autoreactive clonotypes were serially detected in patients' blood but not controls'.

This receptor was identified in a human donor with narcolepsy. Specimen: CD45RA- memory CD4+ T cells from PBMCs.

The CDR3 nucleotides read TGTGCCAGTGGAACCGGGTTTCCCTCCTCGCCCCAGCATTTT. It yields the protein CASGTGFPSSPQHF. The V and J genes are TRBV19 and TRBJ1-5, with D uncertain. The CDR3 totals 14 residues. V was trimmed by 8 bases and J by 9 bases, leaving 20 bases between them. Germline-derived CDR1 and CDR2 are LNHDA and SQIVND (reference sequence). The whole variable domain, filled in from reference TRBV19 and TRBJ1-5, reads DGGITQSPKYLFRKEGQNVTLSCEQNLNHDAMYWYRQDPGQGLRLIYYSQIVNDFQKGDIAEGYSVSREKKESFPLTVTSAQKNPTAFYLCASGTGFPSSPQHFGDGTRLSIL.